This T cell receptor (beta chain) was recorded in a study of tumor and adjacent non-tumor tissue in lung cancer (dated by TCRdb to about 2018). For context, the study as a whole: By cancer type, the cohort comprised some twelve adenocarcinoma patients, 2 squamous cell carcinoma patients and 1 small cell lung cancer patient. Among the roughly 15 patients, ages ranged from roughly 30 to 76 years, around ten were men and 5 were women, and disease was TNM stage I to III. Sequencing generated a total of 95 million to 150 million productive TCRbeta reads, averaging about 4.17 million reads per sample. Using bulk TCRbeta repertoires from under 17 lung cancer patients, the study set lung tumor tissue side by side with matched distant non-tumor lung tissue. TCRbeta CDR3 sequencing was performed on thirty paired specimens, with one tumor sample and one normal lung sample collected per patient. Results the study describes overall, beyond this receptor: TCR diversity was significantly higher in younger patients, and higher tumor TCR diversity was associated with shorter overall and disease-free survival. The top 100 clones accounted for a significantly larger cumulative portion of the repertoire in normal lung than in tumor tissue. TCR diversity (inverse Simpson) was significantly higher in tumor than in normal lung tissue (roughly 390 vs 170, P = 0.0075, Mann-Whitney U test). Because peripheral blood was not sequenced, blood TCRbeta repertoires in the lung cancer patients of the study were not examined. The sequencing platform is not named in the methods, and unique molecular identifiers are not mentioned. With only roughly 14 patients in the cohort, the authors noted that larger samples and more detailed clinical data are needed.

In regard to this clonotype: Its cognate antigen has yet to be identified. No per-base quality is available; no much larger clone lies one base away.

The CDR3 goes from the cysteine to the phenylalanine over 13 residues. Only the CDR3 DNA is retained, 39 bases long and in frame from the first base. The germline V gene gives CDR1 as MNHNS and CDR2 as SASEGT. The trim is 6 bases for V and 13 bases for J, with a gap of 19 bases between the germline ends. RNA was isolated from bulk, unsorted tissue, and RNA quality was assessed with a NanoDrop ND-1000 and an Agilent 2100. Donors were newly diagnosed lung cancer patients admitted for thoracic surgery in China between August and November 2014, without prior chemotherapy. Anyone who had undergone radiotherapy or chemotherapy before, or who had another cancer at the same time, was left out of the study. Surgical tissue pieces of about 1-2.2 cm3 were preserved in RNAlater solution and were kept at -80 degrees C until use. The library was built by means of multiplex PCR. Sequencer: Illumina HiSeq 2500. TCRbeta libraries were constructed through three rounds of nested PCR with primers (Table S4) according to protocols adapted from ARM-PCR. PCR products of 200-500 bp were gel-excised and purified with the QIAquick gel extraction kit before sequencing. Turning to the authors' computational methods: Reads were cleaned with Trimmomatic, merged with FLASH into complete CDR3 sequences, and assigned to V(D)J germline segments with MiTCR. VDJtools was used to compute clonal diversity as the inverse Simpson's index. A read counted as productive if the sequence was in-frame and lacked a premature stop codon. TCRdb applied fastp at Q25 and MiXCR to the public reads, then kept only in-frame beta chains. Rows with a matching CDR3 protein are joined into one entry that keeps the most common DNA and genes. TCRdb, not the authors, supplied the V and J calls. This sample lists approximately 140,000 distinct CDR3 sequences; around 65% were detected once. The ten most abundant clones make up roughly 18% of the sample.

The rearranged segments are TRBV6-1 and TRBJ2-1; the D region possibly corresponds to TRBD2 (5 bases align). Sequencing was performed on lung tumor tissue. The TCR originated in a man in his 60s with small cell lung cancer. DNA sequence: TGTGCCAGCAGGAGGGCTTCGCTCCAAAGACAGTTCTTC. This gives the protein CASRRASLQRQFF.